A selection of T cell receptor beta chains follows, all from one sample in a study of molecular identifiers for immune sequencing clone quantification. TCRdb fed the PCR reads into MiXCR, producing one record per CDR3 protein. The sample carries 79,000 or so distinct CDR3 sequences, about 23% recorded once. Sequenced input: naive CD8+ T cells from blood, with Jurkat cell RNA spiked in. The receptors originated from a human donor in good health. Some libraries in this study had Jurkat cell RNA spiked in. The CDR3 runs from the conserved cysteine through the conserved F or W. A D gene is named only where the DNA matches it firmly. Clone size is stated in some rows and not others, as once, few, many or a class when expanded.

TRBD1	TRBV6-5	.	TRBJ2-7	TGTGCCAGCAGTTACGGGGCAGGGGGCAGGTACGAGCAGTACTTC	CASSYGAGGRYEQYF
TRBD2	TRBV19	few	TRBJ2-5	TGTGCCAGTAGTTTGACTAGCGGGGAACAAGTCACCCAGTACTTC	CASSLTSGEQVTQYF
.	TRBV15	many	TRBJ1-6	TGTGCCACCAGCAGAAGCGGGACCTCCAATTCACCCCTCCACTTT	CATSRSGTSNSPLHF
.	TRBV4-2	many	TRBJ2-5	TGTGCCAGCAGCCCGAACTCGAAGACCCAGTACTTC	CASSPNSKTQYF
.	TRBV13	few	TRBJ2-7	TGTGCCAGCAGCCCGGAGTCGGGACGACACGAGCAGTACTTC	CASSPESGRHEQYF
.	TRBV21-1	few	TRBJ2-7	TGTGCCAGCCAGACAGGTGGGTCAGAGGAGCAGTACTTC	CASQTGGSEEQYF
.	TRBV19	few	TRBJ2-3	TGTGCCAGTAAAGGGTACACAGATACGCAGTATTTT	CASKGYTDTQYF
TRBD1	TRBV5-1	many	TRBJ1-1	TGCGCCAGCAGTTGGACAGGGGGCTTGAACACTGAAGCTTTCTTT	CASSWTGGLNTEAFF
.	TRBV6-1	.	TRBJ2-5	TGTGCCAGCAGTGAAAGGACAGTTTTTCCGTACCAAGAGACCCAGTACTTC	CASSERTVFPYQETQYF
TRBD2	TRBV30	.	TRBJ2-5	TGTGCCTGGAGTCCCTACGGAGGGGAGGGAGAGACCCAGTACTTC	CAWSPYGGEGETQYF
.	TRBV2	few	TRBJ1-5	TGTGCCAGTGGACAGTTTAGCAATCAGCCCCAGCATTTT	CASGQFSNQPQHF
TRBD1	TRBV11-2	few	TRBJ1-1	TGTGCCAGCAGCTTAAGTGGAGGGGGCAACACTGAAGCTTTCTTT	CASSLSGGGNTEAFF
TRBD2	TRBV5-6	few	TRBJ2-5	TGTGCCAGCAGCAATAGCGGGGAGCAAACCCAGTACTTC	CASSNSGEQTQYF
.	TRBV19	few	TRBJ2-7	TGTGCCAGTAGTACCTTGGGTCCGGACGGCGTCTACGAGCAGTACTTC	CASSTLGPDGVYEQYF
.	TRBV5-6	.	TRBJ2-5	TGTGCCAGCAGCCAAGGACTGAGCGTGAGGGGCGAGGAGACCCAGTACTTC	CASSQGLSVRGEETQYF
TRBD2	TRBV7-6	.	TRBJ2-2	TGTGCCAGCAGAGGACTAGCGGGAGGCACCGGGGAGCTGTCTTTT	CASRGLAGGTGELSF
TRBD1	TRBV9	many	TRBJ1-1	TGTGCCAGCAGCGGATACGACAGGGCGGAAACTGAAGCTTTCTTT	CASSGYDRAETEAFF
TRBD2	TRBV27	.	TRBJ2-3	TGTGCCAGCAGTTTTAGCGGGATCAGCACAGATACGCAGTATTTT	CASSFSGISTDTQYF
.	TRBV4-1	many	TRBJ1-1	TGCGCCAGCAGCCAAGATCCCGCATACACTGAAGCTTTCTTT	CASSQDPAYTEAFF
.	TRBV30	many	TRBJ1-1	TGTGCCTGGAGTGTTGGGTCGAACACTGAAGCTTTCTTT	CAWSVGSNTEAFF
.	TRBV6-2/TRBV6-3	.	TRBJ1-1	TGTGCCAGCAGTGATACAGGGTTGGCTTTCTTT	CASSDTGLAFF
.	TRBV19	.	TRBJ2-3	TGTGCCAGTAGTATGGGTAGCTCAGATACGCAGTATTTT	CASSMGSSDTQYF
.	TRBV4-3	.	TRBJ2-4	TGCGCCAGCAGCCAAGACTGGGCTATCAGTGCAAAAAACATTCAGTACTTC	CASSQDWAISAKNIQYF
.	TRBV28	.	TRBJ2-1	TGTGCCAACAGTTTGGGCGTGGATGAGCAGTTCTTC	CANSLGVDEQFF
TRBD2	TRBV28	few	TRBJ2-1	TGTGCCAGCAGTTTATTCGTGGGAGGGAATGAGCAGTTCTTC	CASSLFVGGNEQFF
.	TRBV11-2	few	TRBJ2-4	TGTGCCAGCAATGCCGCCACTAGCGAGGGGGGCATTCAGTACTTC	CASNAATSEGGIQYF
TRBD1	TRBV20-1	few	TRBJ1-5	TGCAGTGCTACCGGGACAGAGCCCTATAGCAATCAGCCCCAGCATTTT	CSATGTEPYSNQPQHF
.	TRBV7-9	few	TRBJ1-1	TGTGCCAGCAGCTTTTTGGGGGCTGAAGCTTTCTTT	CASSFLGAEAFF